A single sample is the source of the 14 T cell receptor beta chains below, sequenced in a study of T cell repertoires in cytomegalovirus infection. TCRdb re-called the reads through MiXCR, storing one row per CDR3 protein. Found here are fewer than 1,000,000 distinct CDR3 sequences, approximately 31% of them singletons; the top ten hold roughly 13%. The antigens for these receptors are not known. The sample consisted of cultured CD8+ T cells from PBMCs, taken from culture after CMV antigen stimulation. The receptors were gathered from a human donor in good health (CMV status not recorded). Some clones in this sample may be carry-over from other donors' samples.

CDR3 amino acids: CASILDRTGTGTDYGYTF. CDR3 nucleotides: TGTGCCAGCATCCTAGACCGGACGGGGACAGGGACTGACTATGGCTACACCTTC. The chain is built from TRBV7-6 and TRBJ1-2; 9 positions agree with TRBD1. CDR3 length: 18 amino acids. Germline loops: CDR1 SGHVS, CDR2 FNYEAQ. J gave up 3 bases and V 7 bases, and 18 bases lay outside the gene matches.

This clonotype was picked up a small number of times. This chain connects TRBV27 to TRBJ2-7; 7 bases fit TRBD1. CDR3 size: 15 residues. V lost 5 bases and J lost 3; bases outside the gene matches: 10. CDR1 is MNHEY and CDR2 is SMNVEV in the germline V gene (reference sequence). For the CDR3, the DNA is TGTGCCAGCAGTCCACGGACAGGACCCTTCTACGAGCAGTACTTC. Its protein is CASSPRTGPFYEQYF.

This clonotype was recorded at least ten times. The chain couples TRBV7-8 to TRBJ1-1; no definite D call. V was clipped by 4 bases and J by 2 bases, with 17 bases between them. Germline V gene data show CDR1 as SGHVS and CDR2 as FQNEAQ. This CDR3 spans 16 amino acids. The CDR3 nucleotides read TGTGCCAGCAGCTCCGACTCCCGGGCCGTCAACACTGAAGCTTTCTTT. It specifies CASSSDSRAVNTEAFF.

This clonotype is a singleton in its sample. A much larger clone differs by one base, so this may be a read error. The chain combines TRBV7-6 with TRBJ2-1; D unclear. The CDR3 is made up of 16 amino acids. Germline V CDR1 and CDR2: SGHVS, FNYEAQ. CDR3 coding DNA: TGTGTCAGCAGCTTAGTTGCCGAGAGCTCCTACAATGAGCAGTTCTTC. Its protein product is CVSSLVAESSYNEQFF.

V is TRBV6-4 and J is TRBJ2-1; D perhaps matches TRBD2 (6 bases). This CDR3 has 16 residues. Germline V CDR1 and CDR2: MRHNA, SNTAGT. Trimming took 8 bases from V and 0 from J, leaving 17 bases between them. The DNA for the CDR3 is TGTGCCAGCTCCGAGGTGGCGGGGAGCTCCTACAATGAGCAGTTCTTC. This gives the protein CASSEVAGSSYNEQFF.

This clonotype has just a few counts. The chain's CDR3 is CASSQGQTLYTF. The CDR3 DNA reads TGTGCCAGCAGCCAAGGGCAAACTCTCTACACCTTC. The chain is built from TRBV14 and TRBJ1-2; D gene uncertain. V was pared by 1 base and J by 10 bases, with 10 bases between. The germline gives CDR1 SGHDN, CDR2 FVKESK. CDR3 length equals 12 residues. The whole variable domain, filled in from reference TRBV14 and TRBJ1-2, reads EAGVTQFPSHSVIEKGQTVTLRCDPISGHDNLYWYRRVMGKEIKFLLHFVKESKQDESGMPNNRFLAERTGGTYSTLKVQPAELEDSGVYFCASSQGQTLYTFGSGTRLTVV.

The chain combines TRBV5-6 with TRBJ2-2, with D hard to call. CDR3 size: 14 residues. Trimming took 4 bases from V and 4 from J, leaving 11 bases between them. The germline gives CDR1 SGHDT, CDR2 YYEEEE. CDR3 in DNA: TGTGCCAGCAGCCCCGTCACGATCACCGGGGAGCTGTTTTTT. Its translation is CASSPVTITGELFF.

CDR3 DNA sequence: TGTGCCAGCAGCCGACCCAGGGATTCGAACTATGGCTACACCTTC. It encodes CASSRPRDSNYGYTF. The chain employs TRBV7-9 and TRBJ1-2; a possible D gene is TRBD1 (5 bases). Germline CDR1 reads SEHNR; CDR2 reads FQNEAQ (reference sequence). Trimming stripped 5 bases from V and 2 bases from J, with 15 bases between. CDR3 length equals 15 residues.

This clonotype was seen a handful of times. The V gene is TRBV27, the J gene TRBJ1-1, with unresolved D. The CDR3 contains 15 residues. The germline V gene encodes CDR1 MNHEY and CDR2 SMNVEV (reference sequence). Trimming removed 0 bases at V and 0 bases at J, with 8 bases between. The CDR3 here is CASSLSGVMNTEAFF. CDR3 sequence (DNA): TGTGCCAGCAGTTTATCGGGAGTTATGAACACTGAAGCTTTCTTT.

A word on this clonotype: Sequence at one end of the junction differs from germline and may be a read error. This sequence joins TRBV5-3 and TRBJ2-3; TRBD1 agrees at 10 bases. TRBV5-3 is designated an ORF whose function remains uncertain. This CDR3 comprises 17 residues. In DNA form, the CDR3 reads TGTGCCAACAGCCCGCTGGGGGGACAGGGGTACACAGATACGCAGTATTTC. Its protein is CANSPLGGQGYTDTQYF.

This chain connects TRBV27 to TRBJ2-6; D gene uncertain. The germline CDR1 and CDR2 sequences are MNHEY and SMNVEV (reference sequence). Trimming removed 5 bases at V and 3 bases at J, with 11 bases between. The CDR3 length is 15 residues. The CDR3 loop reads CASSPQVIGANVLTF. The DNA of the CDR3 is TGTGCCAGCAGTCCGCAGGTTATTGGGGCCAACGTCCTGACTTTC. The whole variable domain, remainder taken from reference TRBV27 and TRBJ2-6, is EAQVTQNPRYLITVTGKKLTVTCSQNMNHEYMSWYRQDPGLGLRQIYYSMNVEVTDKGDVPEGYKVSRKEKRNFPLILESPSPNQTSLYFCASSPQVIGANVLTFGAGSRLTVL.

The table lists this clonotype with a few counts. The rearrangement joins TRBV5-1 to TRBJ2-1, with D unclear. CDR3 length: 13 amino acids. V was shortened by 4 bases and J by 8 bases, with 13 bases between the two germline ends. CDR1 is SGHRS, CDR2 YFSETQ, per germline. In DNA form, the CDR3 reads TGCGCCAGCAGCCGTGATCTAAGGGATGAGCAGTTCTTC. Amino acids: CASSRDLRDEQFF.

The V and J genes are TRBV20-1 and TRBJ1-2; D ambiguous. V gave up 0 bases and J gave up 7 bases, with 6 bases separating them. The length of the CDR3 is 11 residues. The germline V gene encodes CDR1 DFQATT and CDR2 SNEGSKA (reference sequence). The chain's CDR3 is CSARDSGGYTF. The CDR3 coding sequence is TGCAGTGCTAGAGATAGCGGTGGCTACACCTTC.

J is TRBJ2-3 and V is TRBV19; 8 bases agree with TRBD2. There are 15 residues in the CDR3. V was pared by 9 bases and J by 0 bases, with 8 bases of the junction left unmatched. Germline V gene lookup returns CDR1 LNHDA and CDR2 SQIVND (reference sequence). The DNA for the CDR3 is TGTGCCAGCTGGGCGAGCGGGGGAAGCACAGATACGCAGTATTTT. This sequence encodes CASWASGGSTDTQYF. Variable domain in full (rest from reference TRBV19 and TRBJ2-3): DGGITQSPKYLFRKEGQNVTLSCEQNLNHDAMYWYRQDPGQGLRLIYYSQIVNDFQKGDIAEGYSVSREKKESFPLTVTSAQKNPTAFYLCASWASGGSTDTQYFGPGTRLTVL.